This T cell receptor (beta chain) was sequenced in a study of human T cells and chemical hapten exposure. As for the study in general: TCR yield per sample varied, mainly due to pooled library volumes.

Using its own MiXCR run on the RACE reads, TCRdb lists one record per CDR3 protein. The data hold roughly 100,000 distinct CDR3 sequences, with roughly 12% observed a single time. Time point meaning: pre-sensitization, week 0. The treatment is: therapeutic diphenylcyclopropenone sensitization with weekly scalp DPC. This CDR3 region has 14 residues. Germline V gene data show CDR1 as SGHTA and CDR2 as FQGNSA. Trimming left V 7 bases short and J 5 bases short, with 17 bases between. The sequenced sample was whole blood, obtained in connection with sensitization to the hapten diphenylcyclopropenone (DPC). This TCR was sampled from a woman aged 45-60 years with alopecia areata. Some clones in this sample may be carry-over from other donors' samples. The chain has TRBV7-2 and TRBJ2-5; D could derive from TRBD1 or TRBD2 (5 bases each). CDR3 region: CASTPALGDETQYF. The CDR3 region has the DNA TGTGCCAGCACCCCTGCTTTGGGGGATGAGACCCAGTACTTC.